These T cell receptor beta chains were read from a single sample in a study of CD8 T cells in ankylosing spondylitis. Each CDR3 protein is one row after TCRdb ran MiXCR on the 5' RACE reads. Of roughly 670,000 distinct CDR3 sequences detected, 15% to 20% appear once; the ten largest clones hold about 19%. Sequencing input: blood, either unsorted or a sorted T cell fraction (not recorded which). The origin of the receptors is a male donor with ankylosing spondylitis. The CDR3 runs from the conserved cysteine through the conserved F or W. The D gene is left open where the match is weak. The size field is filled for only some rows; it gives once, few, many or a size class.

j_call | v_call | d_call | clone_size | cdr3_aa | cdr3_nt
TRBJ1-1 | TRBV25-1 | - | - | CASRMTENTEAFF | TGTGCCAGCAGAATGACAGAGAACACTGAAGCTTTCTTT
TRBJ2-1 | TRBV6-1 | - | - | CASGRGADLSYNEQFF | TGTGCCAGCGGGAGGGGGGCCGACCTGTCCTACAATGAGCAGTTCTTC
TRBJ2-5 | TRBV3-1 | TRBD2 | - | CASSQDGALAGGIETQYF | TGTGCCAGCAGCCAAGATGGCGCGCTAGCGGGAGGAATAGAGACCCAGTACTTC
TRBJ2-1 | TRBV5-1 | - | - | CASSFLGRSEQFF | TGCGCCAGCAGCTTCCTAGGTCGCTCGGAGCAGTTCTTC
TRBJ2-7 | TRBV28 | TRBD1 | few | CASSSSQGWEQYF | TGTGCCAGCAGTTCCTCACAGGGGTGGGAGCAGTACTTC
TRBJ2-7 | TRBV6-2/TRBV6-3 | - | few | CASSYEGGTYEQYF | TGTGCCAGCAGTTACGAGGGCGGGACCTACGAGCAGTACTTC
TRBJ2-1 | TRBV4-1 | - | few | CASSQLLGVHEQFF | TGCGCCAGCAGCCAACTACTAGGAGTCCATGAGCAGTTCTTC
TRBJ2-5 | TRBV5-1 | - | many | CASSAQETQYF | TGCGCCAGCAGCGCCCAAGAGACCCAGTACTTC
TRBJ1-1 | TRBV20-1 | - | - | CSATGIGGDTEAFF | TGCAGTGCTACAGGGATCGGGGGGGACACTGAAGCTTTCTTT
TRBJ2-2 | TRBV12-3/TRBV12-4 | - | many | CASSLAETGELFF | TGTGCCAGCAGTTTAGCTGAGACCGGGGAGCTGTTTTTT
TRBJ2-7 | TRBV7-8 | - | few | CASSLEGLLASYEQYF | TGTGCCAGCAGCTTGGAGGGACTGTTAGCTTCCTACGAGCAGTACTTC
TRBJ2-7 | TRBV7-9 | - | - | CASSLGGNDDEQYF | TGTGCCAGCAGCTTAGGGGGGAACGACGACGAGCAGTACTTC
TRBJ2-3 | TRBV11-2 | TRBD2 | - | CASRRGPSGRARTDTQYF | TGTGCCAGCAGAAGGGGACCCAGCGGGAGGGCCCGTACAGATACGCAGTATTTT
TRBJ2-3 | TRBV20-1 | TRBD2 | few | CSARRGLAEDTQYF | TGCAGTGCTAGAAGAGGACTAGCGGAGGATACGCAGTATTTT
TRBJ2-7 | TRBV5-1 | - | - | CASSLGTARTKLAYEQYF | TGCGCCAGCAGCTTGGGCACAGCGAGGACAAAATTAGCCTACGAGCAGTACTTC
TRBJ2-7 | TRBV12-3/TRBV12-4 | - | many | CASSLAGGAYEQYF | TGTGCCAGCAGTTTAGCAGGGGGGGCCTACGAGCAGTACTTC
TRBJ1-1 | TRBV4-1 | - | few | CASSQGGGGGTEAFF | TGCGCCAGCAGCCAAGGAGGTGGAGGGGGCACTGAAGCTTTCTTT
TRBJ1-1 | TRBV11-3 | - | - | CASSPDLRGLNTEAFF | TGTGCCAGCAGCCCAGACCTCAGGGGATTGAACACTGAAGCTTTCTTT
TRBJ2-3 | TRBV5-1 | TRBD2 | - | CASSLGTGGPDTQYF | TGCGCCAGCAGCTTGGGAACGGGGGGACCAGATACGCAGTATTTT
TRBJ2-2 | TRBV20-1 | TRBD2 | few | CSALPPGRGNTGELFF | TGCAGTGCCCTACCCCCAGGGAGGGGGAACACCGGGGAGCTGTTTTTT
TRBJ2-4 | TRBV6-1 | - | few | CASSRPGSRWDKNIQYF | TGTGCCAGCAGTCGACCGGGATCCAGGTGGGACAAAAACATTCAGTACTTC
TRBJ2-5 | TRBV12-3/TRBV12-4 | TRBD2 | many | CASSPRTRRGETQYF | TGTGCCAGCAGTCCGCGGACTAGAAGGGGAGAGACCCAGTACTTC
TRBJ1-5 | TRBV6-5 | - | - | CASSYSPGDSNQPQHF | TGTGCCAGCAGTTACTCGCCAGGGGATAGCAATCAGCCCCAGCATTTT
TRBJ2-7 | TRBV20-1 | TRBD2 | - | CSARDLLAGYEQYF | TGCAGTGCTAGAGATTTGCTAGCGGGTTACGAGCAGTACTTC
TRBJ1-2 | TRBV29-1 | TRBD1 | few | CSVESEGGGYGYTF | TGCAGCGTTGAAAGCGAAGGGGGCGGCTATGGCTACACCTTC
TRBJ1-1 | TRBV19 | TRBD1 | - | CASSPTDRGGTGAEAFF | TGTGCCAGTAGTCCGACAGACAGGGGTGGAACCGGGGCTGAAGCTTTCTTT
TRBJ2-1 | TRBV9 | TRBD1 | - | CASSWRGQGNWNEQFF | TGTGCCAGCAGCTGGAGGGGACAGGGGAACTGGAATGAGCAGTTCTTC
TRBJ1-5 | TRBV5-1 | - | many | CASSEKLQPQHF | TGCGCCAGCAGCGAGAAATTGCAGCCCCAGCATTTT
TRBJ2-3 | TRBV2 | - | - | CASSEIVGGTDTQYF | TGTGCCAGCAGTGAAATTGTGGGGGGCACAGATACGCAGTATTTT
TRBJ2-2 | TRBV4-2 | - | - | CASSQDLAGGNTGELFF | TGTGCCAGCAGCCAAGATCTGGCCGGGGGGAACACCGGGGAGCTGTTTTTT
TRBJ1-6 | TRBV20-1 | - | few | CSVPGSSYNSPLHF | TGCAGTGTGCCCGGGAGCTCCTATAATTCACCCCTCCACTTT
TRBJ2-7 | TRBV9 | TRBD2 | many | CASSISGEGYYEQYF | TGTGCCAGCAGCATCAGCGGGGAGGGTTACTACGAGCAGTACTTC
TRBJ2-3 | TRBV20-1 | TRBD2 | few | CSARGRGVGTDTQYF | TGCAGTGCTAGAGGTCGGGGGGTCGGCACAGATACGCAGTATTTT
TRBJ1-3 | TRBV15 | TRBD1 | - | CATSRAPGTGSGNTIYF | TGTGCCACCAGCAGAGCACCCGGGACAGGGTCTGGAAACACCATATATTTT
TRBJ1-4 | TRBV5-5 | - | few | CASSPSGTDEKLFF | TGTGCCAGCAGCCCTTCAGGCACCGATGAAAAACTGTTTTTT
TRBJ2-7 | TRBV28 | TRBD1 | many | CASSPPQVHRGYYEQYF | TGTGCCAGCAGCCCCCCACAGGTACACAGGGGGTACTACGAGCAGTACTTC
TRBJ2-2 | TRBV4-2 | - | few | CASSQITGRGSNTGELFF | TGTGCCAGCAGCCAAATAACGGGCAGGGGTTCGAACACCGGGGAGCTGTTTTTT
TRBJ1-2 | TRBV5-1 | - | few | CASSLNLRDPSYGYTF | TGCGCCAGCAGCTTGAATCTGAGGGATCCCTCCTATGGCTACACCTTC
TRBJ2-2 | TRBV6-1 | TRBD1 | - | CASRQGWNTGELFF | TGTGCCAGCAGACAGGGGTGGAACACCGGGGAGCTGTTTTTT
TRBJ2-7 | TRBV12-3/TRBV12-4 | TRBD2 | - | CASSPTSGTPYEQYF | TGTGCCAGCAGCCCGACTAGCGGGACACCCTACGAGCAGTACTTC
TRBJ2-1 | TRBV19 | - | - | CASSIDISSGEYNEQFF | TGTGCCAGTAGTATAGATATTAGTTCGGGGGAATACAATGAGCAGTTCTTC
TRBJ2-3 | TRBV2 | - | - | CASSGRTVTDTQYF | TGTGCCAGCAGTGGACGGACAGTGACAGATACGCAGTATTTT
TRBJ2-3 | TRBV7-9 | - | - | CASSPQAGIITDTQYF | TGTGCCAGCAGCCCGCAGGCCGGGATAATAACAGATACGCAGTATTTT
TRBJ2-1 | TRBV20-1 | TRBD2 | - | CSARTSGRYEQFF | TGCAGTGCGCGGACTAGCGGGAGGTATGAGCAGTTCTTC
TRBJ1-4 | TRBV20-1 | TRBD1 | - | CSAKQGADAEKLFF | TGCAGTGCCAAACAGGGGGCGGATGCTGAAAAACTGTTTTTT
TRBJ2-3 | TRBV2 | - | few | CASSVGSVADTQYF | TGTGCCAGCAGTGTGGGTAGTGTGGCAGATACGCAGTATTTT
TRBJ1-5 | TRBV2 | - | - | CASSEEGLGNQPQHF | TGTGCCAGCAGTGAGGAGGGGTTGGGCAATCAGCCCCAGCATTTT
TRBJ2-7 | TRBV29-1 | - | few | CSVTIRGTNYEQYF | TGCAGCGTGACTATACGTGGGACCAACTACGAGCAGTACTTC
TRBJ2-5 | TRBV6-2/TRBV6-3 | - | few | CASSTTLVETQYF | TGTGCCAGCAGTACGACCCTGGTGGAGACCCAGTACTTC
TRBJ1-1 | TRBV13 | - | - | CASSLGGEVRDTEAFF | TGTGCCAGCAGCTTAGGCGGGGAAGTTAGGGACACTGAAGCTTTCTTT
TRBJ2-7 | TRBV6-1 | - | once | CASSKGTLLSYEQYF | TGTGCCAGCAGTAAGGGCACTCTCCTTTCCTACGAGCAGTACTTC